One and the same sample provided the 26 T cell receptor beta chains below, sequenced in a study of beta chain features in type 1 diabetes. Sequenced material consisted of expressed TCRB transcripts (all of the isolated RNA was reverse transcribed). Produced via immunoSEQ multiplex PCR; TCRdb's table is partial and in-frame only. The sample has some 360,000 clones; roughly 21% are singletons. The sequencing sample was made of naive CD4+ T cells from blood. These receptor sequences come from a woman aged 18-35 years in good health.

This chain connects TRBV7-3 to TRBJ1-6; D ambiguous. This CDR3 region has 13 residues. Trimming pared 0 bases from V and 6 bases from J, leaving 3 bases between. The germline gives CDR1 SGHTA, CDR2 FQGTGA. The DNA for the CDR3 is TGTGCCAGCAGCTTAACTAGTAATTCACCCCTCCACTTT. Translated, it gives CASSLTSNSPLHF.

Regarding this clone: Within the sample, other DNA sequences also encode this same CDR3. CDR3 sequence: CASSLSGQGGYEQYF. The DNA of the CDR3 is TGCGCCAGCAGCTTGTCAGGACAGGGAGGCTACGAGCAGTACTTC. The chain uses TRBV5-1 and TRBJ2-7; 8 bases map to TRBD1. CDR1 and CDR2 from the germline V gene are SGHRS and YFSETQ. The CDR3 is made up of 15 amino acids. V gave up 1 base and J gave up 3 bases; unmatched junction bases: 6.

The chain uses TRBV30 and TRBJ2-4; D is ambiguous. Deletions cut 0 bases from V and 4 bases from J, with 10 bases between. Germline lookup yields CDR1 GTSNPN and CDR2 SVGIG (reference sequence). This CDR3 has 14 residues. Here the CDR3 reads CAWSVYRKKNIQYF. In nucleotides, the CDR3 is TGTGCCTGGAGTGTATACAGAAAAAAAAACATTCAGTACTTC.

This clone came up a few times. V usage is TRBV2 and J usage is TRBJ2-7; 9 bases are shared with TRBD1. Unmatched junction bases numbered 5, after V lost 2 bases and J lost 3 bases. Germline V lookup: CDR1 SNHLY, CDR2 FYNNEI. The CDR3 runs 15 residues. CDR3 sequence: CASSEWDRASYEQYF. The CDR3 bases are TGTGCCAGCAGTGAATGGGACAGGGCTAGCTACGAGCAGTACTTC.

This clone came up a few times. This chain links TRBV19 with TRBJ1-5; 10 nucleotides align to TRBD1. The CDR3 is 14 residues long. V shed 7 bases, J shed 7 bases, and the junction held 7 bases outside the gene matches. CDR1 is LNHDA, CDR2 SQIVND, per germline (reference sequence). In DNA form, the CDR3 reads TGTGCCAGTAACCCGACAGGGGGCAGCCAGCCCCAGCATTTT. The encoded protein is CASNPTGGSQPQHF.

A few counts support this clone. Relative to the germline gene, one junction end is altered; a read error may explain this. The CDR3 loop reads CASSVETVAEAFF. The CDR3 bases are TGTGCCAGCAGCGTAGAGACAGTCGCTGAAGCTTTCTTT. The rearrangement uses TRBV11-2 and TRBJ1-1, with D possibly being TRBD1 (5 bases). The CDR3 is made up of 13 amino acids. In germline, CDR1 is SGHAT, CDR2 FQNNGV.

The rearrangement links TRBV5-1 to TRBJ2-1, with D possibly TRBD1 on 7 matching bases. The germline V and J ends were trimmed by 2 bases and 2 bases, with 11 bases remaining between them. Germline assignment: CDR1 SGHRS and CDR2 YFSETQ. The CDR3 is made up of 15 amino acids. In DNA form, the CDR3 reads TGCGCCAGCAGCTTTGCGGGACAGCCCTACAATGAGCAGTTCTTC. This gives the protein CASSFAGQPYNEQFF.

The V call is TRBV14, the J call TRBJ2-2; 7 bases are shared with TRBD2. CDR3 length: 15 amino acids. Losses at the gene ends were 2 bases for V and 7 bases for J; bases not matched to a gene: 7. Germline CDR1 SGHDN, CDR2 FVKESK. Written as DNA, the CDR3 is TGTGCCAGCAGCCAAATGGCGGGAGTCGGCGGGGAGCTGTTTTTT. It encodes CASSQMAGVGGELFF.

The J gene is TRBJ2-7, the V gene TRBV7-2, with a weak D call TRBD2 (6 bases). The germline CDR1 and CDR2 sequences are SGHTA and FQGNSA. V lost 3 bases and J lost 6, with 15 bases in between. The CDR3 has 14 residues. The CDR3 loop is CASSFTGGEGEQYF. The CDR3 nucleotides read TGTGCCAGCAGCTTCACCGGGGGTGAGGGCGAGCAGTACTTC.

This CDR3 reads CASSTWGQGTEAFF. Written as DNA, the CDR3 is TGCGCCAGCTCAACGTGGGGCCAGGGAACTGAAGCTTTCTTT. This sequence joins TRBV5-1 and TRBJ1-1, with D maybe TRBD1 (5 bases). This CDR3 is 14 amino acids long. Germline V gives CDR1 SGHRS, CDR2 YFSETQ. V gave up 7 bases and J gave up 5 bases, with 18 bases separating them.

In nucleotides, the CDR3 is TGCGCCAGCAGCTTGGGTGGGCAGCAGCCCCAGCATTTT. Protein sequence: CASSLGGQQPQHF. The chain uses TRBV5-1 and TRBJ1-5; unclear D gene. Germline V CDR1 and CDR2: SGHRS, YFSETQ. The CDR3 covers 13 residues. The V end was cut by 0 bases, the J end by 7 bases, with 8 bases between.

This chain links TRBV10-3 with TRBJ2-7; 12 positions agree with TRBD2. Losses at the gene ends were 4 bases for V and 4 bases for J; bases not matched to a gene: 5. CDR1 and CDR2 from the germline V gene are ENHRY and SYGVKD. This CDR3 is 15 amino acids long. CDR3 nucleotides: TGTGCCATCAGTGTACTAGCGGGAGGTGAATACGAGCAGTACTTC. This sequence encodes CAISVLAGGEYEQYF.

The chain couples TRBV5-4 to TRBJ2-2; 9 bases agree with TRBD1. CDR3 size: 14 residues. After removal of 5 bases from V and 6 bases from J, the junction contained 5 bases not matched to a gene. Germline-derived CDR1 and CDR2 are SGHNT and YYREEE (reference sequence). CDR3 sequence: CASSQRTGAGELFF. In DNA form, the CDR3 reads TGTGCCAGCAGTCAGAGGACAGGGGCCGGGGAGCTGTTTTTT. The full variable domain, with the rest looked up from reference TRBV5-4 and TRBJ2-2, is ETGVTQSPTHLIKTRGQQVTLRCSSQSGHNTVSWYQQALGQGPQFIFQYYREEENGRGNFPPRFSGLQFPNYSSELNVNALELDDSALYLCASSQRTGAGELFFGEGSRLTVL.

On this clone itself: At one boundary the junction diverges from the germline segment, which might be a read error. The chain links TRBV5-1 to TRBJ1-1; D gene unclear. Germline V gene data show CDR1 as SGHRS and CDR2 as YFSETQ. The CDR3 loop spans 14 amino acids. CDR3 in DNA: TGCGCCAGCAGCTTGATTCGTACCGACACCGAAGCTTTCTTT. Protein: CASSLIRTDTEAFF.

CDR3 nucleotide sequence: TGTGCCAGCAGCCCACCTGGGCAGGCTCGAACTTTCTTT. Translated: CASSPPGQARTFF. The V gene is TRBV7-9, the J gene TRBJ1-1; D is unresolved. The germline CDR1 and CDR2 sequences are SEHNR and FQNEAQ (reference sequence). V lost 5 bases and J lost 12, with 19 bases in between. There are 13 residues in the CDR3.

This clone occurred a few times. The genes are TRBV13 and TRBJ1-1; no clear D gene. In germline, CDR1 is PRHDT, CDR2 FYEKMQ (reference sequence). V was shortened by 3 bases and J by 5 bases, with 7 bases between the two germline ends. The CDR3 contains 12 residues. CDR3 in DNA: TGTGCCAGCAGCTTCCCGGGAACTGAAGCTTTCTTT. This codes for CASSFPGTEAFF. Filled out from reference TRBV13 and TRBJ1-1, the complete variable domain reads AAGVIQSPRHLIKEKRETATLKCYPIPRHDTVYWYQQGPGQDPQFLISFYEKMQSDKGSIPDRFSAQQFSDYHSELNMSSLELGDSALYFCASSFPGTEAFFGQGTRLTVV.

The gene calls are TRBV29-1 and TRBJ1-2; TRBD1 matches 9 bases. The junction had 8 bases not matched to a gene; V was cut back by 4 bases and J by 8 bases. CDR1 and CDR2 (germline): SQVTM, ANQGSEA. The CDR3 covers 13 residues. CDR3 bases: TGCAGCGTTGCCGGACAGGGGTCGAGCGGCTACACCTTC. Encoded protein: CSVAGQGSSGYTF.

The sample holds a few counts of this clone. The sample holds other DNA sequences that translate to the same CDR3. The gene calls are TRBV18 and TRBJ2-5; TRBD1 matches 7 bases. The CDR3 runs 13 residues. Per the germline V gene, CDR1 is KGHSH and CDR2 is LQKENI. V lost 6 bases, J lost 2 bases, and 3 bases stayed unmatched. CDR3 sequence (DNA): TGTGCCAGCTCCCGGGGACAGCAAGAGACCCAGTACTTC. This gives the protein CASSRGQQETQYF.

The gene calls are TRBV12-5 and TRBJ2-1; 9 positions agree with TRBD2. The CDR3 spans 15 residues. Germline lookup yields CDR1 LGHNT and CDR2 FRNRAP. V trimming: 4 bases; J trimming: 7 bases; junction bases outside the gene matches: 8. This chain's CDR3 is CASGSPAGGLNEQFF. CDR3 in DNA: TGTGCTAGTGGTTCCCCCGCGGGGGGGCTAAATGAGCAGTTCTTC.

This clone appeared a few times. The chain joins TRBV2 to TRBJ2-4; possible D gene TRBD1, 5 bases. Germline CDR1 reads SNHLY; CDR2 reads FYNNEI. V shed 7 bases and J shed 1 base, with 17 bases lying between them. This CDR3 is built from 16 residues. CDR3 DNA: TGTGCCAGCACTCGACAGACCGTCGGGGCCAAAAACATTCAGTACTTC. Residues: CASTRQTVGAKNIQYF.

This chain links TRBV30 with TRBJ2-7; no definite D call. Between the trimmed V and J ends, which lost 6 bases and 0 bases, there was a span of 12 bases. CDR1 is GTSNPN and CDR2 is SVGIG in the germline V gene (reference sequence). The CDR3 spans 13 residues. The CDR3 DNA follows: TGTGCCTGCCGCCGAGGCGGCTCCTACGAGCAGTACTTC. Protein product: CACRRGGSYEQYF. The variable domain in full, completed from reference TRBV30 and TRBJ2-7, reads SQTIHQWPATLVQPVGSPLSLECTVEGTSNPNLYWYRQAAGRGLQLLFYSVGIGQISSEVPQNLSASRPQDRQFILSSKKLLLSDSGFYLCACRRGGSYEQYFGPGTRLTVT.

This clone was seen a few times. This chain connects TRBV5-1 to TRBJ2-7; D possibly corresponds to TRBD2 (5 bases). This CDR3 is 13 amino acids long. Trimming left V 4 bases short and J 5 bases short, with 13 bases between. Per germline, CDR1 SGHRS and CDR2 YFSETQ. In DNA form, the CDR3 reads TGCGCCAGCAGCGCAGCGAGAGGGAACGAGCAGTACTTC. Translated: CASSAARGNEQYF.

This chain uses TRBV10-3 with TRBJ2-7; 10 nucleotides line up with TRBD2. This CDR3 is 15 amino acids long. The germline CDR1 and CDR2 sequences are ENHRY and SYGVKD. The V and J ends lost 7 bases and 3 bases, in that order; junction bases with no gene match: 9. The DNA of the CDR3 is TGTGCCATCAAGGAAGGACTAGCGGTAAGCTACGAGCAGTACTTC. Encoded protein: CAIKEGLAVSYEQYF.

V and J are TRBV11-2 and TRBJ2-7, with 9 bases aligning to TRBD2. This CDR3 region has 17 residues. Germline loops: CDR1 SGHAT, CDR2 FQNNGV. V shed 4 bases and J 0 bases; nucleotides not matched to a gene: 10. The chain's CDR3 is CASSSVRLAVNSYEQYF. The DNA of the CDR3 is TGTGCCAGCAGCTCCGTTCGACTAGCGGTGAACTCCTACGAGCAGTACTTC.

This chain uses TRBV7-2 with TRBJ1-5, with no clear D. The CDR3 spans 15 residues. The V gene lost 6 bases and the J gene lost 11 bases, with 23 bases spanning the gap. Looked up from germline, CDR1 is SGHTA and CDR2 is FQGNSA. This CDR3 is CASSGQVIPGWAQHF. CDR3 DNA: TGTGCCAGCAGTGGGCAGGTTATCCCCGGATGGGCCCAGCATTTT.

About this clone itself: Additional DNA sequences in this sample encode the identical CDR3. This chain links TRBV9 with TRBJ1-1; 9 nucleotides agree with TRBD1. V lost 3 bases and J lost 1; bases outside the gene matches: 1. The CDR3 runs 14 residues. Germline CDR1 reads SGDLS; CDR2 reads YYNGEE. CDR3 sequence reads: CASSGGQGNTEAFF. CDR3 bases: TGTGCCAGCAGCGGGGGACAGGGGAACACTGAAGCTTTCTTT.